Below are 22 T cell receptor beta chains sequenced from a single sample in a study of PD-1 blockade in classical Hodgkin lymphoma. Time point described: cycle 4 day 1 (C4D1), after five to seven weeks of nivolumab. No patient escaped relapse after autologous stem cell transplantation, and brentuximab vedotin exposure varied. Researchers report purifying CD4+ T cells from thawed PBMCs by magnetic negative selection. Method: immunoSEQ multiplex PCR; TCRdb's copy keeps in-frame clones and lacks some. Here the sample spans 25,000 to 35,000 clones, roughly 80% being singletons. Sequencing used CD4+ T cells from blood, obtained before the fourth cycle of nivolumab. These TCRs come from a human donor with classical Hodgkin lymphoma.

The genes are TRBV19 and TRBJ2-3, with TRBD1 matching over 9 bases. The CDR3 totals 16 residues. The V gene's germline CDR1 is LNHDA and CDR2 SQIVND (reference sequence). V gave up 3 bases and J gave up 2 bases; unmatched junction bases: 6. The DNA of the CDR3 is TGTGCCAGTAGTATGGGGGACAGGGCTTTCACAGATACGCAGTATTTT. Translation gives CASSMGDRAFTDTQYF.

This chain links TRBV11-2 with TRBJ1-3, with D uncertain. From germline, CDR1 is SGHAT and CDR2 FQNNGV. The CDR3 has 15 residues. V lost 2 bases, J lost 2 bases, and 10 bases lay in between. CDR3 sequence (DNA): TGTGCCAGCAGCTTAAGATGGGAAGCTGGAAACACCATATATTTT. It yields the protein CASSLRWEAGNTIYF.

In nucleotides, the CDR3 is TGCGCCAGCAGCCCGACGGGAACGGGACAGACCTACGAGCAGTACTTC. This encodes CASSPTGTGQTYEQYF. The chain combines TRBV5-1 with TRBJ2-7, with 7 bases matching TRBD1. CDR1 SGHRS and CDR2 YFSETQ come from the germline V gene. CDR3 length equals 16 residues. J was trimmed by 2 bases and V by 4 bases; bases with no gene match: 12.

Only one count was recorded for this clone. The chain recombines TRBV5-1 with TRBJ2-5; TRBD2 agrees at 9 bases. CDR3 size: 15 residues. The germline CDR1 and CDR2 sequences are SGHRS and YFSETQ. The V segment lost 4 bases and the J segment 1 base; nucleotides outside the gene matches: 5. The CDR3 is CASSDSGGPQETQYF. CDR3 bases: TGCGCCAGCAGCGACAGCGGGGGGCCCCAAGAGACCCAGTACTTC. The whole variable domain, filled in from reference TRBV5-1 and TRBJ2-5, reads KAGVTQTPRYLIKTRGQQVTLSCSPISGHRSVSWYQQTPGQGLQFLFEYFSETQRNKGNFPGRFSGRQFSNSRSEMNVSTLELGDSALYLCASSDSGGPQETQYFGPGTRLLVL.

This chain connects TRBV18 to TRBJ2-5; D not certain. The CDR3 extends over 11 amino acids. From germline, CDR1 is KGHSH and CDR2 LQKENI. The V gene lost 4 bases and the J gene lost 3 bases, with 3 bases spanning the gap. The CDR3 reads CASSQEETQYF. CDR3 nucleotides: TGTGCCAGCTCACAAGAAGAGACCCAGTACTTC.

V gene TRBV6-5 combines with J gene TRBJ1-2; D remains ambiguous. V dropped 0 bases and J dropped 4 bases, with 12 bases sitting between them. Germline CDR1 and CDR2: MNHEY and SVGAGI. CDR3 length equals 15 residues. This CDR3 reads CASSYSSRSGYGYTF. The CDR3 DNA follows: TGTGCCAGCAGTTACTCGTCTCGGTCAGGCTATGGCTACACCTTC.

This clone has a handful of counts. This chain uses TRBV6-5 with TRBJ1-1, with D possibly being TRBD1 (6 bases). Trimming shortened V by 2 bases and J by 0 bases, and 10 bases separated the two germline ends. Germline values: CDR1 MNHEY, CDR2 SVGAGI. The CDR3 totals 15 residues. The CDR3 DNA sequence: TGTGCCAGCAGTTACGGGGGGGCCATGAACACTGAAGCTTTCTTT. It yields the protein CASSYGGAMNTEAFF.

This clone was detected only a few times. The chain combines TRBV2 with TRBJ1-4, with 9 positions matching TRBD1. In germline, CDR1 is SNHLY, CDR2 FYNNEI. This CDR3 contains 13 residues. V trimming: 7 bases; J trimming: 5 bases; junction bases outside the gene matches: 2. The CDR3 region is CASTDRGNEKLFF. Written as DNA, the CDR3 is TGTGCCAGCACCGACAGGGGGAATGAAAAACTGTTTTTT. The full variable domain, with the rest looked up from reference TRBV2 and TRBJ1-4, is EPEVTQTPSHQVTQMGQEVILRCVPISNHLYFYWYRQILGQKVEFLVSFYNNEISEKSEIFDDQFSVERPDGSNFTLKIRSTKLEDSAMYFCASTDRGNEKLFFGSGTQLSVL.

The gene calls are TRBV5-1 and TRBJ2-3; D not resolved. The CDR3 contains 15 residues. Germline CDR1 and CDR2: SGHRS and YFSETQ. Trimming took off 2 bases at V and 2 bases at J, with 12 bases between the two ends. The CDR3 region has the DNA TGCGCCAGCAGCTTCGTAGGCCTTTCCACAGATACGCAGTATTTT. It encodes CASSFVGLSTDTQYF.

The genes are TRBV5-1 and TRBJ2-7, with D possibly matching TRBD1 (6 bases). This CDR3 region has 14 residues. CDR1 and CDR2 from the germline V gene are SGHRS and YFSETQ. V was trimmed by 4 bases and J by 2 bases, leaving 13 bases between them. The CDR3 protein is CASSIQGTTYEQYF. DNA of the CDR3: TGCGCCAGCAGCATACAGGGTACTACCTACGAGCAGTACTTC.

The chain links TRBV5-1 to TRBJ2-2; 9 positions agree with TRBD1. Germline lookup yields CDR1 SGHRS and CDR2 YFSETQ. V gave up 0 bases and J gave up 6 bases; unmatched junction bases: 0. This CDR3 has 14 residues. The CDR3 is CASSLGQGAGELFF. The CDR3 nucleotides read TGCGCCAGCAGCTTGGGACAGGGGGCCGGGGAGCTGTTTTTT.

CDR3 DNA: TGTGCCAGCAGTCGCACCACGGACAGATACTCTGGAAACACCATATATTTT. It codes for CASSRTTDRYSGNTIYF. The chain is built from TRBV2 and TRBJ1-3; the D gene is possibly TRBD1 (6 bases). V was clipped by 5 bases and J by 0 bases, with 17 bases between them. From germline, CDR1 is SNHLY and CDR2 FYNNEI. This CDR3 contains 17 residues.

This rearrangement joins TRBV5-1 to TRBJ2-1; 8 bases are shared with TRBD1. CDR3 length: 14 amino acids. Germline values: CDR1 SGHRS, CDR2 YFSETQ. J was trimmed by 7 bases and V by 3 bases; bases with no gene match: 6. The CDR3 region is CASSSGQGNNEQFF. The CDR3 nucleotides read TGCGCCAGCAGCTCCGGACAGGGAAATAATGAGCAGTTCTTC.

This chain uses TRBV5-6 with TRBJ2-1; D call uncertain. Germline CDR1 SGHDT, CDR2 YYEEEE. With 0 bases removed from V and 8 bases from J, the gap between germline ends came to 6 bases. CDR3 length: 12 residues. Here the CDR3 DNA reads TGTGCCAGCAGCTTGGCCTTATATGAGCAGTTCTTC. Translation: CASSLALYEQFF.

The rearrangement links TRBV25-1 to TRBJ1-4; no clear D. The CDR3 contains 14 residues. Germline CDR1 MGHDK, CDR2 SYGVNS. Trimming pared 6 bases from V and 5 bases from J, leaving 13 bases between. Written as DNA, the CDR3 is TGTGCCAGCAGGAAGGACGGTGAAAATGAAAAACTGTTTTTT. It codes for CASRKDGENEKLFF.

This clone is a singleton in its sample. The chain links TRBV29-1 to TRBJ1-1, with TRBD1 as a possible D gene (6 bases). The CDR3 totals 14 residues. Deletions cut 6 bases from V and 3 bases from J, with 17 bases between. Germline CDR1 and CDR2: SQVTM and ANQGSEA. Written as DNA, the CDR3 is TGCAGCGTCGTCTCTCTCAGGGGCGACACTGAAGCTTTCTTT. It translates to CSVVSLRGDTEAFF.

This chain links TRBV6-5 with TRBJ1-3; D is ambiguous. This CDR3 region has 14 residues. V was clipped by 3 bases and J by 0 bases, with 6 bases between them. Germline CDR1 MNHEY, CDR2 SVGAGI. The CDR3 region has the DNA TGTGCCAGCAGTTATGAGGTCTCTGGAAACACCATATATTTT. Translation gives CASSYEVSGNTIYF.

The chain carries TRBV7-9 and TRBJ2-3, with D possibly TRBD2 on 6 matching bases. CDR1 is SEHNR and CDR2 is FQNEAQ in the germline V gene (reference sequence). The CDR3 is made up of 14 amino acids. V was trimmed by 1 base and J by 7 bases, leaving 12 bases between them. The CDR3 here is CASSLEGTGNTQYF. The CDR3 DNA reads as TGTGCCAGCAGCTTAGAAGGGACTGGGAATACGCAGTATTTT.

CDR3 in amino acids: CASSTGTGGFYEQYF. CDR3 bases: TGCGCCAGCAGCACCGGGACAGGGGGTTTCTACGAGCAGTACTTC. This chain uses TRBV5-1 with TRBJ2-7; 11 nucleotides align to TRBD1. V lost 4 bases to trimming and J lost 3 bases; unmatched junction nucleotides: 6. CDR1 is SGHRS, CDR2 YFSETQ, per germline. The CDR3 sequence is 15 residues long.

The CDR3 here is CASSRGQGREKLFF. The CDR3 DNA reads as TGCGCCAGCAGTCGGGGACAGGGGCGGGAAAAACTGTTTTTT. V usage is TRBV5-1 and J usage is TRBJ1-4, with TRBD1 matching 10 bases. The CDR3 has 14 residues. The junction had 6 bases not matched to a gene; V was cut back by 5 bases and J by 8 bases. Germline values: CDR1 SGHRS, CDR2 YFSETQ.

The chain combines TRBV4-2 with TRBJ2-1, with D tentatively TRBD1 (5 bases). This CDR3 is 13 amino acids long. Germline assignment: CDR1 LGHNA and CDR2 YNFKEQ. V was cut by 5 bases and J by 4 bases, with 9 bases left in between. The DNA for the CDR3 is TGTGCCAGCAGCTCGGACATATACAATGAGCAGTTCTTC. As protein: CASSSDIYNEQFF.

The J gene is TRBJ2-2, the V gene TRBV19; tentative D call: TRBD2 (5 bases). Trimming took 6 bases from V and 5 from J, leaving 13 bases between them. CDR3 length equals 14 residues. Germline values: CDR1 LNHDA, CDR2 SQIVND (reference sequence). The CDR3 bases are TGTGCCAGTAGACGGGATAGGGTGACCGGGGAGCTGTTTTTT. Translating gives CASRRDRVTGELFF.